This entry concerns a single TCR beta chain. What it recognizes is unknown. TCR alpha and TCR beta cDNA libraries with sample barcodes and UMIs came from 5'RACE using constant-segment primers. One entry per CDR3 protein, called by TCRdb with MiXCR from the 5' RACE reads. The sample lists 210,000 or so distinct CDR3 sequences; over 9.5% were seen once. This sample was included in a study of T-cell memory formation after mild COVID-19. Study observations and caveats: Those CD4+ clones that contracted were mainly in CM and EM (CD8+ ones in EMRA). Memory sampled before infection contained some responding clones, suggesting cross-reactive memory joined.

Trimming took off 4 bases at V and 0 bases at J, with 19 bases between the two ends. Germline CDR1 is SGHRS and CDR2 is YFSETQ. CDR3 length equals 17 residues. The TCR was taken from a young man who had mild COVID-19 (a few samples of this study predate the infection). Cell type and time point are not known. This chain uses TRBV5-1 with TRBJ1-1; a weak D match, TRBD1 (6 bases). The sample comprised PBMCs or a T cell subset sorted from them (not recorded which). The CDR3 bases are TGCGCCAGCAGCCTAATACCGGGACAAACAATGAACACTGAAGCTTTCTTT. It yields the protein CASSLIPGQTMNTEAFF.